The 4 T cell receptor beta chains listed next were all sequenced from one sample in a study of cytomegalovirus exposure and HLA in healthy donors. The PCR used 60 Vbeta and 13 Jbeta primers. Assay used: immunoSEQ multiplex PCR; TCRdb lists only in-frame clones, some missing. The sample lists some 150,000 clones, around 87% occurring once. The sequencing input was PBMCs. Receptors were obtained from a woman aged 25-40 years in good health and CMV-seronegative.

The V gene is TRBV5-1, the J gene TRBJ2-2; 10 bases are a match to TRBD1. The length of the CDR3 is 14 residues. After removal of 4 bases from V and 7 bases from J, the junction contained 4 bases not matched to a gene. Germline V gene lookup returns CDR1 SGHRS and CDR2 YFSETQ. The CDR3 is CASSPDRGDGELFF. The CDR3 DNA is TGCGCCAGCAGCCCGGACAGGGGGGACGGGGAGCTGTTTTTT.

This clone was counted many times. The chain recombines TRBV6-6 with TRBJ2-7; tentatively, D is TRBD2 (5 bases). The V end was cut by 0 bases, the J end by 6 bases, with 12 bases between. CDR1 is MNHNY and CDR2 is SVGAGI in the germline V gene (reference sequence). The CDR3 consists of 14 residues. The CDR3 sequence is CASSYSGTGGEQYF. The DNA for the CDR3 is TGTGCCAGCAGTTACTCAGGTACCGGAGGCGAGCAGTACTTC.

The CDR3 loop is CASSLWASTDTQYF. The CDR3 DNA follows: TGTGCCAGCAGCTTATGGGCTAGCACAGATACGCAGTATTTT. The rearrangement joins TRBV13 to TRBJ2-3; D gene unclear. The CDR3 totals 14 residues. Germline values: CDR1 PRHDT, CDR2 FYEKMQ (reference sequence). The V end lost 2 bases, the J end lost 0 bases, and 6 bases lay between the germline ends.

This clone was counted between two and nine times. The chain links TRBV5-4 to TRBJ2-3, with D possibly TRBD2 on 6 matching bases. Germline V gene data show CDR1 as SGHNT and CDR2 as YYREEE (reference sequence). V was trimmed by 1 base and J by 4 bases, leaving 16 bases between them. The length of the CDR3 is 16 residues. CDR3 DNA sequence: TGTGCCAGCAGCTTGTTGGGGGGAATGGTTGCAGATACGCAGTATTTT. This gives the protein CASSLLGGMVADTQYF.